This T cell receptor beta chain is from a study of neoadjuvant anti-PD-1 for oral cavity cancer. Deletions cut 4 bases from V and 0 bases from J, with 17 bases between. Germline CDR1 and CDR2: SNHLY and FYNNEI. This CDR3 has 17 amino acids. Time point noted: after neoadjuvant nivolumab, at surgical resection. Stage II-IVA oral cavity squamous cell carcinoma was new and untreated by systemic or radiation therapy. The patients had HPV-negative, locally advanced oral cavity squamous cell carcinoma. Using immunoSEQ multiplex PCR, the repertoire was profiled, and TCRdb retains in-frame clones only, with some absent. This sample has roughly 14,000 clones, with roughly 70% found just once.

This chain connects TRBV2 to TRBJ2-3; maybe TRBD1 (5 bases). Here the sequenced sample was PBMCs, taken after nivolumab (anti-PD-1) treatment. This clonotype originated in a person aged 40-85 years with oral cavity squamous cell carcinoma. The CDR3 region has the DNA TGTGCCAGCAGTGGCCGGGCGTCAAGGGGCAGCACAGATACGCAGTATTTT. Translated, it gives CASSGRASRGSTDTQYF.